The 2 T cell receptor beta chains reported below all come from one sample, sequenced in a study of shared clonotypes between healthy human individuals. Naive CD8 cells lacked CD45RO and underwent positive selection for CCR7, leaving out terminally differentiated effector memory CD45RA+ cells. Using immunoSEQ multiplex PCR, the repertoire was profiled, and TCRdb retains in-frame clones only, with some absent. The top ten clones hold around 0.25% of a sample with roughly 810,000 clones, about 96% of them seen once. Sequences were obtained from naive CD8+ T cells sorted from blood. The receptors were gathered from a man aged 25 to 40 in good health.

CDR3 loop: CASSQDGEGAGEQYF. CDR3 bases: TGTGCCAGCAGCCAAGATGGCGAGGGGGCTGGCGAGCAGTACTTC. The chain recombines TRBV14 with TRBJ2-7; 7 bases map to TRBD1. This CDR3 has 15 residues. Unmatched junction bases numbered 8, after V lost 0 bases and J lost 6 bases. CDR1 is SGHDN and CDR2 is FVKESK in the germline V gene.

This sequence joins TRBV25-1 and TRBJ1-4; 7 nucleotides match TRBD1. V trimming: 3 bases; J trimming: 4 bases; junction bases outside the gene matches: 5. Per germline, CDR1 MGHDK and CDR2 SYGVNS. The CDR3 length is 15 residues. The CDR3 loop reads CASSEEQGRNEKLFF. CDR3 bases: TGTGCCAGCAGTGAGGAACAGGGGCGTAATGAAAAACTGTTTTTT.